The source of this T cell receptor (beta chain) is a study of Graves' ophthalmopathy and Graves' hyperthyroidism. The CDR3 is made up of 16 amino acids. The V end was cut by 1 base, the J end by 4 bases, with 17 bases between. Germline CDR1 is SGHTA and CDR2 is FQGTGA. Points on this clonotype: Its antigen is as yet unknown.

RNA transcripts yielded amplified TCR beta CDR3 regions. HTBI primers were employed in first-round RT-PCR, then a second-round multiplex PCR followed. TCRdb itself ran the multiplex PCR reads through MiXCR, one entry per CDR3 protein. The top ten clones hold 5.5% to 7% of a sample with approximately 410,000 distinct CDR3 sequences, over 15% of them seen once. The PBMCs originated from over 9 ml of fresh peripheral blood. Study-level results: Detected in blood as well were most expanded thyroid clonotypes with frequency above 0.001. Ophthalmopathy cases were distinguished from stable hyperthyroidism by a 13-signature model, reaching 85% to 90% sensitivity and approximately 83% specificity.

Sequenced material: peripheral blood. The source of this sequence is a woman between 18 and 29 years old with stable Graves' hyperthyroidism. The chain uses TRBV7-3 and TRBJ2-7; D not certain. The CDR3 bases are TGTGCCAGCAGCTTAAGCCCCAGGCAGGACCTATACGAGCAGTACTTC. Residues: CASSLSPRQDLYEQYF.